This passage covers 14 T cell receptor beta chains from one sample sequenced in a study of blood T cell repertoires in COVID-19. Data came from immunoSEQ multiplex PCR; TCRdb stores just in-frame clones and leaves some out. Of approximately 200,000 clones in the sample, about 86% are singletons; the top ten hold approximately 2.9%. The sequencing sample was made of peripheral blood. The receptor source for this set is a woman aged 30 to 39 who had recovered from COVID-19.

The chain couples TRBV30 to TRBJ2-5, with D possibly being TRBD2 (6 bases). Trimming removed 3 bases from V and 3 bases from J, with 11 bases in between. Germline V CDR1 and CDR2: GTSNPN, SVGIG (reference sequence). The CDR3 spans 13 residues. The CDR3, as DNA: TGTGCCTGGAGGCCGGGGGTCGAAGAGACCCAGTACTTC. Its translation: CAWRPGVEETQYF.

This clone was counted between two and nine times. The CDR3 reads CASSQGRGYTF. The CDR3 DNA is TGTGCCAGCAGTCAGGGCCGTGGCTACACCTTC. This rearrangement joins TRBV6-5 to TRBJ1-2; D may be TRBD1 (5 bases). V lost 5 bases, J lost 7 bases, and 8 bases lay in between. CDR3 size: 11 residues. Germline V gene data show CDR1 as MNHEY and CDR2 as SVGAGI.

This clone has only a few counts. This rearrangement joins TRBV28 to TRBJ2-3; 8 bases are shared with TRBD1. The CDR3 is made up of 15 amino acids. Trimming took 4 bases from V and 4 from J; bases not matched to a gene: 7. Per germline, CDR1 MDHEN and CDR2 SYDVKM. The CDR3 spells CASSSPDREADTQYF. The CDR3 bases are TGTGCCAGCAGTTCACCGGACAGGGAGGCAGATACGCAGTATTTT.

This CDR3 reads CASSPLASNYNEQFF. CDR3 DNA: TGTGCCAGCAGCCCCCTAGCGAGTAACTACAATGAGCAGTTCTTC. The rearrangement uses TRBV9 and TRBJ2-1; possibly TRBD2 for D (6 bases). Trimming took off 4 bases at V and 3 bases at J, with 14 bases between the two ends. The CDR3 length is 15 residues. The germline V gene has CDR1 SGDLS and CDR2 YYNGEE.

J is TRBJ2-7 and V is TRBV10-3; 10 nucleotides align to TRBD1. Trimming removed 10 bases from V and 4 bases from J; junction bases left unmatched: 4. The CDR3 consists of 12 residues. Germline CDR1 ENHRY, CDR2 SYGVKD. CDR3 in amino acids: CATGQGGYEQYF. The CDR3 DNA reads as TGTGCCACTGGACAGGGGGGTTACGAGCAGTACTTC.

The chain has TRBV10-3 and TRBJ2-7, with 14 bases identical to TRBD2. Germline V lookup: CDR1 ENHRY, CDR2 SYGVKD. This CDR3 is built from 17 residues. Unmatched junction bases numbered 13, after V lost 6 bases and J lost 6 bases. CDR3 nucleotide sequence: TGTGCCATCAGCCCGGGACTAGCGGGAGCAGCGATACCCGAGCAGTACTTC. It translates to CAISPGLAGAAIPEQYF.

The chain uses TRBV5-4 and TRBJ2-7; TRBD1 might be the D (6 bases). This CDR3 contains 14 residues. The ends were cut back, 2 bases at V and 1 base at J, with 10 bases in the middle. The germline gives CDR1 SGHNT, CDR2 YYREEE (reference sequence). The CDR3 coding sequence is TGTGCCAGCAGCTTAGACAGGCGATCCTACGAGCAGTACTTC. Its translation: CASSLDRRSYEQYF.

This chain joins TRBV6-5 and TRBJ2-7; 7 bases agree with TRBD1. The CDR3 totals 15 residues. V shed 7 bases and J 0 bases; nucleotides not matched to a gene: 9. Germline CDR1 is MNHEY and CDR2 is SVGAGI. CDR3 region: CASTSRTGISYEQYF. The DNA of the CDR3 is TGTGCCAGCACCTCCCGGACAGGAATCTCCTACGAGCAGTACTTC.

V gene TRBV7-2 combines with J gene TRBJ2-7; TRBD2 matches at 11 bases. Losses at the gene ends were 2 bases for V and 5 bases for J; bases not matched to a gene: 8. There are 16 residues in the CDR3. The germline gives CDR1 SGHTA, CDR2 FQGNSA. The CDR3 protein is CASSLTSGRPIDEQYF. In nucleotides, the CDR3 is TGTGCCAGCAGCTTAACTAGCGGGAGACCCATAGACGAGCAGTACTTC.

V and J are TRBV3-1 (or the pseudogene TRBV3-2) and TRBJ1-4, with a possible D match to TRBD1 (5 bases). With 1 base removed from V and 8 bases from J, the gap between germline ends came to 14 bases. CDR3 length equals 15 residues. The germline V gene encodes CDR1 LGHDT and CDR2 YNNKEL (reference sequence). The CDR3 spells CASSQVPGGEEKLFF. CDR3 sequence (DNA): TGTGCCAGCAGCCAAGTTCCGGGAGGGGAGGAAAAACTGTTTTTT.

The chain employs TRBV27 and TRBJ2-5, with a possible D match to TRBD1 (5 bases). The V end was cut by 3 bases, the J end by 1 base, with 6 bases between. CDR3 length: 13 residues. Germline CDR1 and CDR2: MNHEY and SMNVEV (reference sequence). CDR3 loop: CASSFGAQETQYF. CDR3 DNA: TGTGCCAGCAGTTTTGGGGCCCAAGAGACCCAGTACTTC.

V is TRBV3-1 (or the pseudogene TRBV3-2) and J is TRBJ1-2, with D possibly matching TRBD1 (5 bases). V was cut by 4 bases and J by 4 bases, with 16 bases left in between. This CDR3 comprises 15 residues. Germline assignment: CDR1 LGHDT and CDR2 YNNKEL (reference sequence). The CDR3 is CASSPGPGRSYGYTF. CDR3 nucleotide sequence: TGTGCCAGCAGCCCGGGACCTGGGAGGAGCTATGGCTACACCTTC.

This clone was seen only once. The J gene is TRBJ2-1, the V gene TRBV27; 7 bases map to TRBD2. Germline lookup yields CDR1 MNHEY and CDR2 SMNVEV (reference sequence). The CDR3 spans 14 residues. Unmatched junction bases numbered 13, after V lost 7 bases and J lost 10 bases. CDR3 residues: CASKYGMGGEEQFF. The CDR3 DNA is TGTGCCAGCAAGTACGGGATGGGGGGGGAGGAGCAGTTCTTC.

CDR3 residues: CASSPLSSGNTGELFF. CDR3 nucleotide sequence: TGTGCCAGCAGCCCCCTCTCAAGCGGGAACACCGGGGAGCTGTTTTTT. This chain uses TRBV7-9 with TRBJ2-2; possibly TRBD2 for D (5 bases). Germline V CDR1 and CDR2: SEHNR, FQNEAQ (reference sequence). V was cut by 5 bases and J by 1 base, with 14 bases left in between. This CDR3 contains 16 residues.